The clone carrying this T cell receptor (beta chain) was seen at least ten times. The antigen remains undetermined. The data were taken from a study of cytotoxic CD8 clonotypes in ibrutinib-treated CLL. Study context: Investigators reported some 25 partial and 2 complete responses; after median around 63 months, 14 patients remained remitted and 12 progressed. Regarding the study as a whole: Baseline levels were approached again at progression, after clonality had risen at ibrutinib response. Against age-matched healthy donors, baseline clonality ran higher and tracked circulating CD8+ T-cell counts. Public clonotypes occurred uncommonly; on treatment, they contracted or remained stable.

Trimming pared 0 bases from V and 2 bases from J, leaving 7 bases between. Germline V gene lookup returns CDR1 SGHDT and CDR2 YYEEEE. The CDR3 loop spans 14 amino acids. Only in-frame clones appear in the TCRdb table, and some are missing; sequencing was by immunoSEQ multiplex PCR. The sample shows a few hundred thousand clones, roughly 85% of them seen only once. This sequence joins TRBV5-6 and TRBJ2-3; D remains ambiguous. This receptor was identified in a human donor with chronic lymphocytic leukemia. Sequences were derived from PBMCs, sampled before ibrutinib treatment. As DNA, the CDR3 is TGTGCCAGCAGCTTGGAGACTCTCACAGATACGCAGTATTTT. Protein product: CASSLETLTDTQYF.